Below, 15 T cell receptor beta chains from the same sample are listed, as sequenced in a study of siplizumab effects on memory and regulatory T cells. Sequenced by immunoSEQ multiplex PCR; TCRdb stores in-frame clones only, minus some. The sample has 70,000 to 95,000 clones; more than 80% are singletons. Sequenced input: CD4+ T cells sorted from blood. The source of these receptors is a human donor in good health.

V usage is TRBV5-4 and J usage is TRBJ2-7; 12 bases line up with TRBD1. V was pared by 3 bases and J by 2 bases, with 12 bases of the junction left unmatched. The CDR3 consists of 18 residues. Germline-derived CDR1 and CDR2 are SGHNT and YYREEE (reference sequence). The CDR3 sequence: CASSSTGQGASRTYEQYF. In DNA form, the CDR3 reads TGTGCCAGCAGCTCGACGGGACAGGGGGCCTCCCGTACCTACGAGCAGTACTTC.

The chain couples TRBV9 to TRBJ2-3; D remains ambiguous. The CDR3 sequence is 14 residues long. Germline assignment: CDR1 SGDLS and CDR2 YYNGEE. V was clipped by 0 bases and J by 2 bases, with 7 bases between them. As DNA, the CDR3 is TGTGCCAGCAGCGTAGTGGCCAACACAGATACGCAGTATTTT. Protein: CASSVVANTDTQYF.

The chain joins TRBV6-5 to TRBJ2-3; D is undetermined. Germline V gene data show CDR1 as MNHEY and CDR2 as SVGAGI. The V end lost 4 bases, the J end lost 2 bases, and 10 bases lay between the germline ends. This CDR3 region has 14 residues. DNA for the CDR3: TGTGCCAGCAGTTTTTCGGCAACCACAGATACGCAGTATTTT. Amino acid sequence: CASSFSATTDTQYF.

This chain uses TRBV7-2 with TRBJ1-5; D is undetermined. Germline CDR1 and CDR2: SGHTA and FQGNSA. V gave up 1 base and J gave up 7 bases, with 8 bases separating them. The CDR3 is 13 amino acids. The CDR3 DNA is TGTGCCAGCAGCTTAGGGGGTGAGCAGCCCCAGCATTTT. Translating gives CASSLGGEQPQHF.

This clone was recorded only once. The DNA for the CDR3 is TGTGCCAGCAGCTTTGGGACAGAATACGAGCAGTACTTC. Translating gives CASSFGTEYEQYF. J is TRBJ2-7 and V is TRBV5-6; 7 positions match TRBD1. This CDR3 comprises 13 residues. The V gene's germline CDR1 is SGHDT and CDR2 YYEEEE. V trimming: 2 bases; J trimming: 4 bases; junction bases outside the gene matches: 3.

In DNA, the CDR3 is TGTGCCAGCAGCTTGGTTGACAGGGATACCTATGGCTACACCTTC. It translates to CASSLVDRDTYGYTF. The chain carries TRBV5-6 and TRBJ1-2, with 7 bases that match TRBD1. Germline CDR1 and CDR2: SGHDT and YYEEEE. After removal of 0 bases from V and 4 bases from J, the junction contained 6 bases not matched to a gene. The CDR3 consists of 15 residues.

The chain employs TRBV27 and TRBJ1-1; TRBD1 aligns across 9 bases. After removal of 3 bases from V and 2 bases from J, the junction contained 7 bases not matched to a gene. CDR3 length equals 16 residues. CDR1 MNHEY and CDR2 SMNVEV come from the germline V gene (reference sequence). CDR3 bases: TGTGCCAGCAGTTTCCGCATCACAGGGGGCAACACTGAAGCTTTCTTT. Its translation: CASSFRITGGNTEAFF.

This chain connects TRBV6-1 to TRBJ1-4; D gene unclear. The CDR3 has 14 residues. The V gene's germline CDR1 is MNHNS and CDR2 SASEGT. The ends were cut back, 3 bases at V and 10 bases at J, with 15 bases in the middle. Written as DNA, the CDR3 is TGTGCCAGCAGTGATTTTGGCGGGTTGCGAAAACTGTTTTTT. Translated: CASSDFGGLRKLFF.

The CDR3 coding sequence is TGCGCCAGCAGCCACGGGACTGCCCGGGGGTCCACTGAAGCTTTCTTT. Protein sequence: CASSHGTARGSTEAFF. The chain uses TRBV5-1 and TRBJ1-1; the D gene is possibly TRBD1 (5 bases). The CDR3 is made up of 16 amino acids. Germline-derived CDR1 and CDR2 are SGHRS and YFSETQ. V dropped 4 bases and J dropped 4 bases, with 20 bases sitting between them.

CDR3 residues: CASNSWDGSGANVLTF. The CDR3 nucleotides read TGCGCCAGCAACTCCTGGGATGGCTCTGGGGCCAACGTCCTGACTTTC. The chain combines TRBV5-1 with TRBJ2-6; D not resolved. V was shortened by 6 bases and J by 0 bases, with 13 bases between the two germline ends. Germline V gene lookup returns CDR1 SGHRS and CDR2 YFSETQ. The CDR3 runs to 16 residues. Together with reference TRBV5-1 and TRBJ2-6, the CDR3 gives the full variable domain: KAGVTQTPRYLIKTRGQQVTLSCSPISGHRSVSWYQQTPGQGLQFLFEYFSETQRNKGNFPGRFSGRQFSNSRSEMNVSTLELGDSALYLCASNSWDGSGANVLTFGAGSRLTVL.

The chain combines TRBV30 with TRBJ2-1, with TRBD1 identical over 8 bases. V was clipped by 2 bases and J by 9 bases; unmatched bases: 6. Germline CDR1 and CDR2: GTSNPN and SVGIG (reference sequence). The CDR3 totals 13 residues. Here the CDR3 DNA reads TGTGCCTGGAGTAACCAGGGGGCGCCTGAGCAGTTCTTC. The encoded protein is CAWSNQGAPEQFF.

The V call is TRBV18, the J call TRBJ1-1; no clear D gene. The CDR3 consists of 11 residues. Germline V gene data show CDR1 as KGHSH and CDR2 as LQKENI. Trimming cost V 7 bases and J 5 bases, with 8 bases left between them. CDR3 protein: CASFRETEAFF. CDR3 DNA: TGTGCCAGCTTCCGGGAGACTGAAGCTTTCTTT. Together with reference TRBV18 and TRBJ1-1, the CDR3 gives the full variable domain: NAGVMQNPRHLVRRRGQEARLRCSPMKGHSHVYWYRQLPEEGLKFMVYLQKENIIDESGMPKERFSAEFPKEGPSILRIQQVVRGDSAAYFCASFRETEAFFGQGTRLTVV.

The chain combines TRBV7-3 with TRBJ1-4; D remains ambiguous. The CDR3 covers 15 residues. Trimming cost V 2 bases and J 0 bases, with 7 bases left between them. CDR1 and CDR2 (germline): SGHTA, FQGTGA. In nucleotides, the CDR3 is TGTGCCAGCAGCTTACTCGGAGCAACTAATGAAAAACTGTTTTTT. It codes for CASSLLGATNEKLFF.

The CDR3 DNA is TGCGCCAGCAGCGGGGGACAGATCAACACTGAAGCTTTCTTT. Its translation: CASSGGQINTEAFF. The rearrangement joins TRBV5-1 to TRBJ1-1, with 7 nucleotides matching TRBD1. Germline V lookup: CDR1 SGHRS, CDR2 YFSETQ. The CDR3 extends over 14 amino acids. With 4 bases clipped from V and 2 bases from J, the junction kept 5 bases outside the gene matches.

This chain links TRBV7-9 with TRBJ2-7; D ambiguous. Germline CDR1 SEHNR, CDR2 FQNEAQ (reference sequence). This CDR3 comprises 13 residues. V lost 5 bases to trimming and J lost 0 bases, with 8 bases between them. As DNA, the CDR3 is TGTGCCAGCAGCCCTTCTTTCTCCTACGAGCAGTACTTC. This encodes CASSPSFSYEQYF.